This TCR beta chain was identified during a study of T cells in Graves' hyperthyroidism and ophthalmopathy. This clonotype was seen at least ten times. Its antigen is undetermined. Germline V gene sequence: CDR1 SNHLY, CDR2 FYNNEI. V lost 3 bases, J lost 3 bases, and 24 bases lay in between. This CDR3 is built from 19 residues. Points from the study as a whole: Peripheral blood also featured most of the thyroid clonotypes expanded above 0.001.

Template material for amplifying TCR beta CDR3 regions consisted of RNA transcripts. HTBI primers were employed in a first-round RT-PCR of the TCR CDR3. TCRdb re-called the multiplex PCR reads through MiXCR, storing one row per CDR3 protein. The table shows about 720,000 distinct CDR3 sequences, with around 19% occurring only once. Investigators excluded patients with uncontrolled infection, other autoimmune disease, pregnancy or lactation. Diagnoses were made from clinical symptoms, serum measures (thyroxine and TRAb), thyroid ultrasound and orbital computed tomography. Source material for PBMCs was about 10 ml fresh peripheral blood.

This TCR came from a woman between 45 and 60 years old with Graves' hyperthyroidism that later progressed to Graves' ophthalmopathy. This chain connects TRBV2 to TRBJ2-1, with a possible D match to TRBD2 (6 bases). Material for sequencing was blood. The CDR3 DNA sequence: TGTGCCAGCAGTGAGATTGGAGGGGTCTACGACGCCCGCTACAATGAGCAGTTCTTC. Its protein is CASSEIGGVYDARYNEQFF.